These 26 T cell receptor beta chains share one sample of origin, sequenced in a study of shared clonotypes between healthy human individuals. Naive CD8 cells, CD45RO-negative and positively selected for CCR7, excluded terminally differentiated effector memory CD45RA+ cells. Measured with immunoSEQ multiplex PCR; TCRdb has only the in-frame clones, and not every one. The profile shows millions of clones, 93% of them singletons. Input material: naive CD8+ T cells from PBMCs. The receptors were sampled from a man between 18 and 35 years old in good health. Some clones in this sample may be carry-over from other donors' samples.

V and J are TRBV6-6 and TRBJ1-1, with D possibly TRBD1 on 5 matching bases. Germline assignment: CDR1 MNHNY and CDR2 SVGAGI (reference sequence). The CDR3 totals 13 residues. V was trimmed by 6 bases and J by 4 bases, leaving 12 bases between them. CDR3 sequence reads: CASRGTGSTEAFF. The CDR3, as DNA: TGTGCCAGCAGGGGGACCGGGAGCACTGAAGCTTTCTTT.

V is TRBV5-1 and J is TRBJ2-3; D perhaps matches TRBD2 (6 bases). Per germline, CDR1 SGHRS and CDR2 YFSETQ. The CDR3 has 15 amino acids. Between the trimmed V and J ends, which lost 4 bases and 0 bases, there was a span of 12 bases. The CDR3 DNA follows: TGCGCCAGCAGCCCCGATAGCGGCAGCACAGATACGCAGTATTTT. Encoded protein: CASSPDSGSTDTQYF.

This clone was found a few times. V usage is TRBV18 and J usage is TRBJ1-2, with D uncertain. This CDR3 is built from 14 residues. The V and J ends lost 0 bases and 4 bases respectively, with 9 bases between them. CDR1 KGHSH and CDR2 LQKENI come from the germline V gene. The CDR3 is CASSPPGEAYGYTF. In nucleotides, the CDR3 is TGTGCCAGCTCACCACCCGGGGAGGCCTATGGCTACACCTTC.

This chain links TRBV27 with TRBJ1-1; TRBD1 is a possible D gene (5 bases). Trimming removed 8 bases at V and 4 bases at J, with 14 bases between. Germline lookup yields CDR1 MNHEY and CDR2 SMNVEV (reference sequence). The CDR3 covers 13 residues. CDR3 amino acids: CASHRERGTEAFF. CDR3 nucleotides: TGTGCCAGCCACCGGGAGAGGGGCACTGAAGCTTTCTTT.

The chain combines TRBV27 with TRBJ2-7; 9 bases align to TRBD1. Germline values: CDR1 MNHEY, CDR2 SMNVEV (reference sequence). V trimming: 8 bases; J trimming: 3 bases; junction bases outside the gene matches: 8. The CDR3 is made up of 14 amino acids. Here the CDR3 reads CASGRTGAYYEQYF. The CDR3, as DNA: TGTGCCAGCGGCCGGACAGGGGCCTACTACGAGCAGTACTTC.

V usage is TRBV19 and J usage is TRBJ2-1; D is perhaps TRBD1 (6 bases). V was clipped by 4 bases and J by 8 bases, with 18 bases between them. Germline loops: CDR1 LNHDA, CDR2 SQIVND (reference sequence). This CDR3 has 15 residues. In DNA, the CDR3 is TGTGCCAGTAGTACACATTATAACAGGGCGGATGAGCAGTTCTTC. Protein: CASSTHYNRADEQFF.

The rearrangement links TRBV28 to TRBJ1-5; perhaps TRBD1 as D (5 bases). Trimming took off 6 bases at V and 5 bases at J, with 20 bases between the two ends. The germline gives CDR1 MDHEN, CDR2 SYDVKM. CDR3 size: 16 residues. CDR3 nucleotide sequence: TGTGCCAGCAGCAAACCACAGGCTAGAGGTCATCAGCCCCAGCATTTT. Its protein is CASSKPQARGHQPQHF. Filled out from reference TRBV28 and TRBJ1-5, the complete variable domain reads DVKVTQSSRYLVKRTGEKVFLECVQDMDHENMFWYRQDPGLGLRLIYFSYDVKMKEKGDIPEGYSVSREKKERFSLILESASTNQTSMYLCASSKPQARGHQPQHFGDGTRLSIL.

V gene TRBV30 combines with J gene TRBJ1-2; no reliable D call. V was shortened by 5 bases and J by 8 bases, with 15 bases between the two germline ends. The length of the CDR3 is 12 residues. Germline lookup yields CDR1 GTSNPN and CDR2 SVGIG (reference sequence). Here the CDR3 DNA reads TGTGCCTGGCTTTCGGACCCTATGGGCTACACCTTC. Translation gives CAWLSDPMGYTF.

The chain links TRBV19 to TRBJ2-7, with D perhaps given as TRBD1 or TRBD2 (5 bases each). Germline lookup yields CDR1 LNHDA and CDR2 SQIVND (reference sequence). V lost 3 bases and J 3 bases, leaving 12 bases between the germline ends. The CDR3 spans 14 residues. This chain's CDR3 is CASSIWGPNYEQYF. The CDR3 nucleotides read TGTGCCAGTAGTATCTGGGGACCCAACTACGAGCAGTACTTC.

This clone occurred once. J is TRBJ2-5 and V is TRBV6-6; unclear D gene. The germline CDR1 and CDR2 sequences are MNHNY and SVGAGI (reference sequence). There are 15 residues in the CDR3. V lost 5 bases and J 7 bases, leaving 20 bases between the germline ends. In DNA form, the CDR3 reads TGTGCCAGCAGTGACCGCCAGGCCGGTTGGACGACCCAGTACTTC. Protein product: CASSDRQAGWTTQYF.

The chain combines TRBV7-9 with TRBJ2-1, with a tentative D call TRBD2 (6 bases). Trimming took off 1 base at V and 9 bases at J, with 13 bases between the two ends. The germline gives CDR1 SEHNR, CDR2 FQNEAQ (reference sequence). The CDR3 contains 14 residues. CDR3 sequence: CASSLVRDVVEQFF. The CDR3 DNA follows: TGTGCCAGCAGCTTAGTGCGGGATGTTGTTGAGCAGTTCTTC. Full variable domain (rest looked up from reference TRBV7-9 and TRBJ2-1): DTGVSQNPRHKITKRGQNVTFRCDPISEHNRLYWYRQTLGQGPEFLTYFQNEAQLEKSRLLSDRFSAERPKGSFSTLEIQRTEQGDSAMYLCASSLVRDVVEQFFGPGTRLTVL.

The V call is TRBV5-5, the J call TRBJ1-4, with D unresolved. This CDR3 has 13 amino acids. Germline assignment: CDR1 SGHKS and CDR2 YYEKEE (reference sequence). The ends were cut back, 3 bases at V and 3 bases at J, with 6 bases in the middle. The CDR3 DNA reads as TGTGCCAGCAGCTCCGCCTCTAATGAAAAACTGTTTTTT. It yields the protein CASSSASNEKLFF.

This chain links TRBV19 with TRBJ1-1; D might be TRBD1 (6 bases). Germline CDR1 LNHDA, CDR2 SQIVND (reference sequence). The CDR3 totals 13 residues. Trimming removed 10 bases at V and 6 bases at J, with 18 bases between. CDR3 coding DNA: TGTGCCACCTCCGGGACACCTTCATCTGAAGCTTTCTTT. Translated, it gives CATSGTPSSEAFF. The full variable domain, in which reference TRBV19 and TRBJ1-1 provide the parts outside the CDR3, is DGGITQSPKYLFRKEGQNVTLSCEQNLNHDAMYWYRQDPGQGLRLIYYSQIVNDFQKGDIAEGYSVSREKKESFPLTVTSAQKNPTAFYLCATSGTPSSEAFFGQGTRLTVV.

CDR3 in amino acids: CASGGARGSGKGNEQFF. The CDR3 coding sequence is TGTGCCAGTGGGGGGGCACGTGGTAGCGGGAAGGGCAATGAGCAGTTCTTC. The J gene is TRBJ2-1, the V gene TRBV7-9; 8 nucleotides line up with TRBD2. CDR1 is SEHNR, CDR2 FQNEAQ, per germline (reference sequence). The CDR3 sequence is 17 residues long. V trimming: 9 bases; J trimming: 6 bases; junction bases outside the gene matches: 19.

This chain joins TRBV29-1 and TRBJ1-1, with 10 positions matching TRBD1. There are 14 residues in the CDR3. V shed 7 bases, J shed 5 bases, and the junction held 10 bases outside the gene matches. Germline V gene data show CDR1 as SQVTM and CDR2 as ANQGSEA. CDR3 loop: CSAPGTGVGTEAFF. The CDR3 DNA is TGCAGCGCCCCCGGGACAGGGGTTGGGACTGAAGCTTTCTTT. Supplemented by reference TRBV29-1 and TRBJ1-1, the full variable domain reads SAVISQKPSRDICQRGTSLTIQCQVDSQVTMMFWYRQQPGQSLTLIATANQGSEATYESGFVIDKFPISRPNLTFSTLTVSNMSPEDSSIYLCSAPGTGVGTEAFFGQGTRLTVV.

This sequence joins TRBV27 and TRBJ2-1, with D possibly called TRBD1 or TRBD2 (5 bases each). The CDR3 is 13 residues long. V lost 9 bases and J 5 bases, leaving 14 bases between the germline ends. CDR1 is MNHEY, CDR2 SMNVEV, per germline (reference sequence). CDR3 residues: CASRARGDNEQFF. The CDR3 DNA reads as TGTGCCAGTAGGGCGAGAGGGGACAATGAGCAGTTCTTC.

This chain joins TRBV28 and TRBJ1-1; D is unresolved. The CDR3 sequence is 16 residues long. Germline V gene lookup returns CDR1 MDHEN and CDR2 SYDVKM. V lost 3 bases and J 1 base, leaving 15 bases between the germline ends. The CDR3 region has the DNA TGTGCCAGCAGTTTTCGTTGGACTCTACAGAACACTGAAGCTTTCTTT. As protein: CASSFRWTLQNTEAFF.

This clone was seen a single time. The chain uses TRBV6-1 and TRBJ2-3; TRBD1 agrees at 9 bases. V lost 7 bases, J lost 4 bases, and 9 bases stayed unmatched. The CDR3 contains 15 residues. Germline CDR1 reads MNHNS; CDR2 reads SASEGT. CDR3 protein: CASTEGQGSADTQYF. The CDR3 DNA reads as TGTGCCAGCACTGAGGGACAGGGTAGCGCAGATACGCAGTATTTT.

This clone was observed a single time. The J gene is TRBJ2-5, the V gene TRBV27; D gene ambiguous. V was trimmed by 5 bases and J by 7 bases, leaving 11 bases between them. The CDR3 sequence is 12 residues long. CDR1 is MNHEY and CDR2 is SMNVEV in the germline V gene (reference sequence). The CDR3 is CASSLVRGTQYF. Written as DNA, the CDR3 is TGTGCCAGCAGTCTTGTAAGAGGGACCCAGTACTTC.

The rearrangement joins TRBV27 to TRBJ2-5; 7 bases agree with TRBD1. Per germline, CDR1 MNHEY and CDR2 SMNVEV (reference sequence). The CDR3 covers 16 residues. The ends lost 2 bases at V and 6 bases at J; junction bases unmatched: 12. The CDR3 protein is CASSLGGGQGEKTQYF. The CDR3 nucleotides are TGTGCCAGCAGTTTAGGTGGCGGGCAGGGGGAGAAGACCCAGTACTTC.

This rearrangement joins TRBV19 to TRBJ2-7, with 9 positions matching TRBD1. Losses at the gene ends were 3 bases for V and 3 bases for J; bases not matched to a gene: 6. Germline V lookup: CDR1 LNHDA, CDR2 SQIVND (reference sequence). This CDR3 comprises 15 residues. CDR3 amino acids: CASSMGTGSVYEQYF. The CDR3 DNA reads TGTGCCAGTAGTATGGGGACAGGGTCGGTCTACGAGCAGTACTTC.

This clone came up a few times. This sequence joins TRBV19 and TRBJ1-1; D ambiguous. Germline CDR1 LNHDA, CDR2 SQIVND (reference sequence). V was shortened by 7 bases and J by 1 base, with 13 bases between the two germline ends. This CDR3 spans 14 amino acids. The CDR3 sequence: CASKFRERNTEAFF. The DNA for the CDR3 is TGTGCCAGTAAATTTAGGGAACGGAACACTGAAGCTTTCTTT.

This clone was counted once. V gene TRBV15 combines with J gene TRBJ2-7; TRBD1 agrees at 7 bases. The CDR3 contains 13 residues. The trim removed 10 bases at V and 5 bases at J, leaving 11 bases unmatched. Per germline, CDR1 LNHNV and CDR2 YYDKDF (reference sequence). The CDR3 region has the DNA TGTGCCAGCTCCACAGGGGCTTTAAACGAGCAGTACTTC. Translation gives CASSTGALNEQYF.

The CDR3 DNA follows: TGTGCCAGCAGCTTGGTGCCTCAGCGGGGGAACACAGATACGCAGTATTTT. This sequence encodes CASSLVPQRGNTDTQYF. The rearrangement uses TRBV5-5 and TRBJ2-3; 8 nucleotides agree with TRBD2. This CDR3 is built from 17 residues. From germline, CDR1 is SGHKS and CDR2 YYEKEE (reference sequence). The V and J ends lost 0 bases and 2 bases, in that order; junction bases with no gene match: 8. Complete variable domain (other parts from reference TRBV5-5 and TRBJ2-3): DAGVTQSPTHLIKTRGQQVTLRCSPISGHKSVSWYQQVLGQGPQFIFQYYEKEERGRGNFPDRFSARQFPNYSSELNVNALLLGDSALYLCASSLVPQRGNTDTQYFGPGTRLTVL.

The chain uses TRBV19 and TRBJ2-7; 7 bases are shared with TRBD2. CDR3 length: 15 residues. CDR1 LNHDA and CDR2 SQIVND come from the germline V gene (reference sequence). Trimming removed 4 bases from V and 3 bases from J; junction bases left unmatched: 9. The CDR3 here is CASSTRGPGGYEQYF. CDR3 DNA sequence: TGTGCCAGTAGTACCCGAGGCCCGGGGGGCTACGAGCAGTACTTC.

The chain combines TRBV19 with TRBJ1-1; D is possibly TRBD1 (5 bases). Germline V gene sequence: CDR1 LNHDA, CDR2 SQIVND (reference sequence). The CDR3 runs to 13 residues. The germline V and J ends were trimmed by 6 bases and 1 base, with 9 bases remaining between them. Written as DNA, the CDR3 is TGTGCCAGTAGGCTGACAGCGAACACTGAAGCTTTCTTT. Translated: CASRLTANTEAFF.